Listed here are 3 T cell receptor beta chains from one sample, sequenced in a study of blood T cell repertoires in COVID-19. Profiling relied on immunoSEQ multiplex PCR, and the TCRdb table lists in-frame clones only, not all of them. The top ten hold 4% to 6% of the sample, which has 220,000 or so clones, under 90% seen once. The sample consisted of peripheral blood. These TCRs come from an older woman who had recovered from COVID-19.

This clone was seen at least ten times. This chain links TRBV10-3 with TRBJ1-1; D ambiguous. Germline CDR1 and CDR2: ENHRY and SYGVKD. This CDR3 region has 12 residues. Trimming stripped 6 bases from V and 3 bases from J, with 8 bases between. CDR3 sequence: CAIRSFDTEAFF. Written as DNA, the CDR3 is TGTGCCATCAGGAGCTTCGACACTGAAGCTTTCTTT.

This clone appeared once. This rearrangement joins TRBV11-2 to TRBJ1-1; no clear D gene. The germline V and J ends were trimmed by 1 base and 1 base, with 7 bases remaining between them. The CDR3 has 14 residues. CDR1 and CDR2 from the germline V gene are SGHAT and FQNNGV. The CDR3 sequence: CASSLARANTEAFF. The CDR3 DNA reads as TGTGCCAGCAGCTTAGCACGCGCGAACACTGAAGCTTTCTTT.

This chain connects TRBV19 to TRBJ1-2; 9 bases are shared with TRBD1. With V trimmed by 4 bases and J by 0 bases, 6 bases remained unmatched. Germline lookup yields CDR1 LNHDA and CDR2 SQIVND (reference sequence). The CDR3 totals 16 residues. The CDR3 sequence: CASSTSWTGANYGYTF. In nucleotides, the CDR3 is TGTGCCAGTAGTACATCCTGGACAGGGGCTAACTATGGCTACACCTTC.